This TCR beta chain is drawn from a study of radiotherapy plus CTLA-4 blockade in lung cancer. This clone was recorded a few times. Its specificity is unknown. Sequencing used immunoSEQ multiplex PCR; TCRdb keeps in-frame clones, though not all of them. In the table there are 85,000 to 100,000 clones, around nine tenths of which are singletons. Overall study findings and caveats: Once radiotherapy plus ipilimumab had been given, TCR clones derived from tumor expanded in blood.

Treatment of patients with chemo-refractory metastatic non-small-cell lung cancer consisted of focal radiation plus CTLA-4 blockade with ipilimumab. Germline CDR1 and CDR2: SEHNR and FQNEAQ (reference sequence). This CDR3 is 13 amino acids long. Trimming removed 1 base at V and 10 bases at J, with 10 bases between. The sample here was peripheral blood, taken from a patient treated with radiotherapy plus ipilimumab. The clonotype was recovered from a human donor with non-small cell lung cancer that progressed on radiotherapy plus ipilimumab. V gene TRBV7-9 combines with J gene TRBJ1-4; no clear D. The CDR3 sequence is CASSLGLKGKLFF. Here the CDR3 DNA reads TGTGCCAGCAGCTTAGGGCTGAAAGGAAAACTGTTTTTT.